The 26 T cell receptor beta chains below all came from one sample that was sequenced in a study of shared clonotypes between healthy human individuals. Profiled with immunoSEQ multiplex PCR; TCRdb holds only in-frame clones, not every one. The repertoire consists of millions of clones, with 90% to 95% occurring once and the leading ten covering more than 1.5%. Naive CD8 cells lacked CD45RO and underwent positive selection for CCR7, leaving out terminally differentiated effector memory CD45RA+ cells. The sample was naive CD8+ T cells from PBMCs. The receptor source for this set is a man between 18 and 29 years old in good health. Some clones in this sample may be carry-over from other donors' samples.

This chain connects TRBV28 to TRBJ2-7; 9 bases map to TRBD2. This CDR3 contains 16 residues. Germline V gene sequence: CDR1 MDHEN, CDR2 SYDVKM. The trim removed 6 bases at V and 2 bases at J, leaving 11 bases unmatched. CDR3 bases: TGTGCCAGCAGGGGCGGGAGGGCTCTACGGACCTACGAGCAGTACTTC. It translates to CASRGGRALRTYEQYF.

This rearrangement joins TRBV7-3 to TRBJ2-1; the D is unclear. The CDR3 consists of 16 residues. CDR1 SGHTA and CDR2 FQGTGA come from the germline V gene. With 3 bases removed from V and 5 bases from J, the gap between germline ends came to 17 bases. The CDR3 is CASSFRPGAANNEQFF. Here the CDR3 DNA reads TGTGCCAGCAGCTTCCGACCTGGTGCCGCTAACAATGAGCAGTTCTTC.

The V gene is TRBV19, the J gene TRBJ1-5; D uncertain. Germline V CDR1 and CDR2: LNHDA, SQIVND (reference sequence). Trimming shortened V by 2 bases and J by 2 bases, and 13 bases separated the two germline ends. The CDR3 has 16 amino acids. CDR3 DNA sequence: TGTGCCAGTAGTATAAACGGTGGGGAGGGCAATCAGCCCCAGCATTTT. Protein: CASSINGGEGNQPQHF.

The chain combines TRBV5-6 with TRBJ2-5, with unresolved D. Germline V gives CDR1 SGHDT, CDR2 YYEEEE. The CDR3 is 14 residues long. V shed 0 bases and J shed 5 bases, with 11 bases lying between them. The CDR3 coding sequence is TGTGCCAGCAGCTTGGAGGGCATATGGGAGACCCAGTACTTC. Translation gives CASSLEGIWETQYF.

The genes are TRBV10-3 and TRBJ2-1; D call uncertain. The germline V and J ends were trimmed by 3 bases and 5 bases, with 11 bases remaining between them. This CDR3 spans 14 amino acids. CDR1 is ENHRY, CDR2 SYGVKD, per germline. The CDR3 here is CAISDGYLNNEQFF. The CDR3 DNA follows: TGTGCCATCAGTGACGGATACCTTAACAATGAGCAGTTCTTC.

This chain connects TRBV11-1 to TRBJ2-7; no firm D call. The CDR3 covers 12 residues. The germline V gene encodes CDR1 SGHAT and CDR2 FQDESV (reference sequence). Trimming left V 3 bases short and J 6 bases short, with 9 bases between. The CDR3 DNA reads TGTGCCAGCAGCTTGCGCGCGGTCGAGCAGTACTTC. Amino acid sequence: CASSLRAVEQYF. The variable domain in full, with the rest retrieved from reference TRBV11-1 and TRBJ2-7, is EAEVAQSPRYKITEKSQAVAFWCDPISGHATLYWYRQILGQGPELLVQFQDESVVDDSQLPKDRFSAERLKGVDSTLKIQPAELGDSAMYLCASSLRAVEQYFGPGTRLTVT.

The chain combines TRBV27 with TRBJ2-7; perhaps TRBD2 as D (6 bases). The V gene's germline CDR1 is MNHEY and CDR2 SMNVEV (reference sequence). The V and J ends lost 6 bases and 7 bases respectively, with 28 bases between them. The CDR3 loop spans 17 amino acids. For the CDR3, the DNA is TGTGCCAGCAGCCCTTTTTTAGGGGACTCCGATCGGAGGGAGCAGTACTTC. This encodes CASSPFLGDSDRREQYF.

Comments on this clone: The sample carries other DNA sequences with the same CDR3. The rearrangement uses TRBV5-1 and TRBJ2-1; no definite D call. CDR1 is SGHRS, CDR2 YFSETQ, per germline. Trimming took off 1 base at V and 0 bases at J, with 11 bases between the two ends. The length of the CDR3 is 16 residues. The CDR3 sequence: CASSLLAPSSYNEQFF. CDR3 coding DNA: TGCGCCAGCAGCTTGTTAGCACCGAGCTCCTACAATGAGCAGTTCTTC. Using reference TRBV5-1 and TRBJ2-1 for the parts outside the CDR3, the full variable domain is KAGVTQTPRYLIKTRGQQVTLSCSPISGHRSVSWYQQTPGQGLQFLFEYFSETQRNKGNFPGRFSGRQFSNSRSEMNVSTLELGDSALYLCASSLLAPSSYNEQFFGPGTRLTVL.

J is TRBJ2-5 and V is TRBV11-3; possibly TRBD1 or TRBD2 for D (6 bases each). Trimming took off 5 bases at V and 3 bases at J, with 10 bases between the two ends. Germline-derived CDR1 and CDR2 are SGHNT and YENEEA. CDR3 length: 13 amino acids. CDR3 residues: CASSPGDKETQYF. The CDR3, as DNA: TGTGCCAGCAGCCCGGGGGACAAAGAGACCCAGTACTTC. The full variable domain, its missing parts supplied by reference TRBV11-3 and TRBJ2-5, is EAGVVQSPRYKIIEKKQPVAFWCNPISGHNTLYWYLQNLGQGPELLIRYENEEAVDDSQLPKDRFSAERLKGVDSTLKIQPAELGDSAVYLCASSPGDKETQYFGPGTRLLVL.

The chain joins TRBV19 to TRBJ1-2; tentative D call: TRBD1 (5 bases). The germline gives CDR1 LNHDA, CDR2 SQIVND (reference sequence). The V and J ends lost 2 bases and 4 bases respectively, with 23 bases between them. This CDR3 is 18 amino acids long. The CDR3 DNA follows: TGTGCCAGTAGTATAAGCCTCCGATGGGGTCAGGGTATCTATGGCTACACCTTC. Amino acid sequence: CASSISLRWGQGIYGYTF.

The V gene is TRBV15, the J gene TRBJ2-5; D may be TRBD1 (5 bases). This CDR3 contains 15 residues. Trimming shortened V by 0 bases and J by 2 bases, and 10 bases separated the two germline ends. The germline CDR1 and CDR2 sequences are LNHNV and YYDKDF (reference sequence). The CDR3 nucleotides read TGTGCCACCAGCAGAGATCAGACAGAACAAGAGACCCAGTACTTC. As protein: CATSRDQTEQETQYF.

This rearrangement joins TRBV6-4 to TRBJ2-1; D is unresolved. Germline V CDR1 and CDR2: MRHNA, SNTAGT. The CDR3 is made up of 16 amino acids. V dropped 0 bases and J dropped 8 bases, with 17 bases sitting between them. The CDR3 bases are TGTGCCAGCAGTGACTCGAGTCTGAGACCGTGGGATGAGCAGTTCTTC. This gives the protein CASSDSSLRPWDEQFF.

The genes are TRBV5-1 and TRBJ2-7; the D is unclear. Germline CDR1 SGHRS, CDR2 YFSETQ. CDR3 length: 15 amino acids. V lost 4 bases, J lost 3 bases, and 17 bases lay in between. The CDR3 is CASSPYSTPIYEQYF. CDR3 sequence (DNA): TGCGCCAGCAGCCCCTATTCCACCCCAATCTACGAGCAGTACTTC. Together with reference TRBV5-1 and TRBJ2-7, the CDR3 gives the full variable domain: KAGVTQTPRYLIKTRGQQVTLSCSPISGHRSVSWYQQTPGQGLQFLFEYFSETQRNKGNFPGRFSGRQFSNSRSEMNVSTLELGDSALYLCASSPYSTPIYEQYFGPGTRLTVT.

This chain uses TRBV2 with TRBJ1-1; D not certain. Looked up from germline, CDR1 is SNHLY and CDR2 is FYNNEI. Trimming removed 5 bases from V and 7 bases from J, with 17 bases in between. CDR3 length: 14 residues. The DNA of the CDR3 is TGTGCCAGCAGTCGACGACAAGATGCTATTGAAGCTTTCTTT. Its translation: CASSRRQDAIEAFF.

J is TRBJ1-3 and V is TRBV9, with D unclear. CDR3 length: 17 amino acids. Trimming took 6 bases from V and 0 from J, leaving 19 bases between them. CDR1 and CDR2 from the germline V gene are SGDLS and YYNGEE. Written as DNA, the CDR3 is TGTGCCAGCACCCCCTTGGCTGGGAAAAGCTCTGGAAACACCATATATTTT. Amino acid sequence: CASTPLAGKSSGNTIYF.

The rearrangement links TRBV28 to TRBJ2-7; D remains ambiguous. Germline V lookup: CDR1 MDHEN, CDR2 SYDVKM. This CDR3 region has 14 residues. Deletions cut 1 base from V and 2 bases from J, with 9 bases between. CDR3 loop: CASSLFGVAYEQYF. The CDR3, as DNA: TGTGCCAGCAGTTTATTTGGTGTTGCCTACGAGCAGTACTTC.

The chain links TRBV2 to TRBJ2-7, with D perhaps TRBD1 (7 bases). Germline V gene lookup returns CDR1 SNHLY and CDR2 FYNNEI. Trimming took 11 bases from V and 0 from J, leaving 14 bases between them. The CDR3 spans 13 residues. The CDR3 coding sequence is TGTGCCGGCGGAGGGGGCGACTCCTACGAGCAGTACTTC. It codes for CAGGGGDSYEQYF.

This clone has more than one count but fewer than ten. V gene TRBV7-9 combines with J gene TRBJ1-4, with D uncertain. This CDR3 spans 14 amino acids. The germline V gene encodes CDR1 SEHNR and CDR2 FQNEAQ (reference sequence). Between the trimmed V and J ends, which lost 3 bases and 3 bases, there was a span of 8 bases. The DNA of the CDR3 is TGTGCCAGCAGCTTCGCGGGAGCTAATGAAAAACTGTTTTTT. It is translated as CASSFAGANEKLFF.

The V gene is TRBV28, the J gene TRBJ2-1; TRBD1 agrees at 8 bases. With 6 bases clipped from V and 8 bases from J, the junction kept 12 bases outside the gene matches. The germline V gene encodes CDR1 MDHEN and CDR2 SYDVKM. The CDR3 covers 15 residues. DNA for the CDR3: TGTGCCAGCAGCACGCCAAGGACAGGGTTGGATGAGCAGTTCTTC. Protein: CASSTPRTGLDEQFF.

This chain joins TRBV5-6 and TRBJ2-7, with D tentatively TRBD1 (6 bases). V lost 4 bases and J 2 bases, leaving 13 bases between the germline ends. The CDR3 runs to 14 residues. Germline V lookup: CDR1 SGHDT, CDR2 YYEEEE. CDR3 nucleotides: TGTGCCAGCAGCCCAGAGACAGGAACCTACGAGCAGTACTTC. It specifies CASSPETGTYEQYF.

The chain employs TRBV27 and TRBJ1-5; no clear D gene. Germline lookup yields CDR1 MNHEY and CDR2 SMNVEV (reference sequence). Between the trimmed V and J ends, which lost 0 bases and 3 bases, there was a span of 12 bases. The CDR3 length is 16 residues. The CDR3 spells CASSLSGRAFNQPQHF. CDR3 nucleotides: TGTGCCAGCAGTTTATCTGGCCGGGCGTTCAATCAGCCCCAGCATTTT.

This clone was observed once. The chain recombines TRBV28 with TRBJ2-7; D could derive from TRBD1 or TRBD2 (6 bases each). The CDR3 runs 17 residues. The V end was cut by 3 bases, the J end by 2 bases, with 20 bases between. CDR1 is MDHEN, CDR2 SYDVKM, per germline. For the CDR3, the DNA is TGTGCCAGCAGTTTGGAGTTAGTCGGGGGCCTGCCCTACGAGCAGTACTTC. This encodes CASSLELVGGLPYEQYF.

V is TRBV7-8 and J is TRBJ2-5; D may be TRBD2 (6 bases). In germline, CDR1 is SGHVS, CDR2 FQNEAQ. CDR3 length: 14 amino acids. V lost 11 bases and J 5 bases, leaving 21 bases between the germline ends. The CDR3 loop is CALAPRAGGETQYF. The CDR3 DNA reads as TGTGCCCTCGCCCCCCGAGCCGGAGGGGAGACCCAGTACTTC.

The chain has TRBV7-9 and TRBJ2-7, with D possibly being TRBD1 (5 bases). V was pared by 2 bases and J by 0 bases, with 8 bases between. Germline-derived CDR1 and CDR2 are SEHNR and FQNEAQ (reference sequence). The CDR3 totals 14 residues. This CDR3 is CASSLPGHSYEQYF. For the CDR3, the DNA is TGTGCCAGCAGCTTACCCGGACACTCCTACGAGCAGTACTTC.

This chain connects TRBV6-1 to TRBJ2-7, with D possibly matching TRBD2 (6 bases). This CDR3 contains 15 residues. From germline, CDR1 is MNHNS and CDR2 SASEGT. V was cut by 6 bases and J by 0 bases, with 15 bases left in between. CDR3 in DNA: TGTGCCAGCAGGGAGGGACTCGGTAGCTCCTACGAGCAGTACTTC. Its protein product is CASREGLGSSYEQYF.

Here the CDR3 reads CASSVGQVTTTGELFF. CDR3 DNA sequence: TGTGCCAGCAGCGTAGGACAGGTAACGACGACCGGGGAGCTGTTTTTT. The V and J genes are TRBV9 and TRBJ2-2; D possibly corresponds to TRBD1 (6 bases). Trimming left V 0 bases short and J 5 bases short, with 14 bases between. Germline CDR1 reads SGDLS; CDR2 reads YYNGEE. The CDR3 contains 16 residues.